The 8 T cell receptor beta chains given below trace back to one sample, sequenced in a study of T cells in Graves' hyperthyroidism and ophthalmopathy (dated by TCRdb to about 2019). The library was prepared using multiplex PCR. The sequencer was an Illumina HiSeq 2000. The TCR beta CDR3 regions were amplified from RNA transcripts. The first round of RT-PCR for the TCR CDR3 was performed with the HTBI primer set and the Qiagen OneStep RT-PCR kit. TCRdb ran its own pipeline on the public reads, namely fastp trimming at Q25 and MiXCR clone calling, and kept in-frame beta chains. All rows with the same CDR3 protein become a single entry with the most common DNA and genes. For this sample there are about 720,000 distinct CDR3 sequences; under 20% appear just once. 16% of the sample belongs to the ten largest clones. Sequenced sample: blood. These receptors originate from a woman between 45 and 65 years old with Graves' hyperthyroidism that later progressed to Graves' ophthalmopathy.

In the case of this clonotype: This sequence may be a read error, since a much larger clone differs from it by one base. This CDR3 is CANSKNTPTEAFF. The CDR3 nucleotides read TGTGCCAACAGCAAGAATACCCCAACTGAAGCTTTCTTT. The chain joins TRBV5-1 to TRBJ1-1; D not resolved. Germline CDR1 reads SGHRS; CDR2 reads YFSETQ. The CDR3 totals 13 residues.

V usage is TRBV7-9 and J usage is TRBJ2-3, with D uncertain. CDR3 size: 14 residues. CDR1 is SEHNR and CDR2 is FQNEAQ in the germline V gene (reference sequence). V was shortened by 3 bases and J by 2 bases, with 9 bases between the two germline ends. In DNA, the CDR3 is TGTGCCAGCAGCTTGTCCCGGGCCACAGATACGCAGTATTTT. Translating gives CASSLSRATDTQYF.

V usage is TRBV18 and J usage is TRBJ2-3; D call uncertain. The ends were cut back, 1 base at V and 4 bases at J, with 3 bases in the middle. The germline gives CDR1 KGHSH, CDR2 LQKENI. The CDR3 totals 12 residues. The CDR3 loop reads CASSPQPDTQYF. CDR3 DNA: TGTGCCAGCTCACCACAGCCAGATACGCAGTATTTT. Full variable domain (outside the CDR3, taken from reference TRBV18 and TRBJ2-3): NAGVMQNPRHLVRRRGQEARLRCSPMKGHSHVYWYRQLPEEGLKFMVYLQKENIIDESGMPKERFSAEFPKEGPSILRIQQVVRGDSAAYFCASSPQPDTQYFGPGTRLTVL.

In its sample, this clonotype was seen many times. The gene calls are TRBV3-1 and TRBJ1-2; D call uncertain. CDR3 size: 13 residues. Trimming removed 3 bases from V and 7 bases from J, with 12 bases in between. Germline loops: CDR1 LGHDT, CDR2 YNNKEL (reference sequence). CDR3 DNA: TGTGCCAGCAGCCAGCGGATAATAGCTGGCTACACCTTC. This codes for CASSQRIIAGYTF.

This clonotype has only a few counts. The chain is built from TRBV5-1 and TRBJ2-2, with D tentatively TRBD2 (6 bases). The CDR3 loop spans 15 amino acids. V was cut by 4 bases and J by 5 bases, with 15 bases left in between. Germline V lookup: CDR1 SGHRS, CDR2 YFSETQ. The CDR3 region has the DNA TGCGCCAGCAGCGGAACGGGACTTAAGACCGGGGAGCTGTTTTTT. Translating gives CASSGTGLKTGELFF.

The chain employs TRBV9 and TRBJ2-3; a possible D gene is TRBD2 (6 bases). The germline gives CDR1 SGDLS, CDR2 YYNGEE. Trimming took off 4 bases at V and 2 bases at J, with 14 bases between the two ends. The length of the CDR3 is 15 residues. CDR3 protein: CASSTETSLTDTQYF. CDR3 DNA sequence: TGTGCCAGCAGCACCGAGACTAGTCTCACAGATACGCAGTATTTT.

This clonotype has at least ten counts. The chain has TRBV11-2 and TRBJ2-1; 16 positions match TRBD2. The CDR3 runs to 17 residues. Germline values: CDR1 SGHAT, CDR2 FQNNGV. V was clipped by 5 bases and J by 7 bases; unmatched bases: 8. The CDR3 protein is CASSPGLAGGPGNEQFF. In nucleotides, the CDR3 is TGTGCCAGCAGCCCGGGACTAGCGGGGGGGCCTGGGAATGAGCAGTTCTTC.

The table lists this clonotype with many counts. The V gene is TRBV11-2, the J gene TRBJ2-7; the D gene is possibly TRBD1 (6 bases). V was clipped by 3 bases and J by 6 bases, with 18 bases between them. The V gene's germline CDR1 is SGHAT and CDR2 FQNNGV. The CDR3 length is 15 residues. CDR3 amino acids: CASSFPQGVRSEQYF. CDR3 DNA: TGTGCCAGCAGCTTCCCACAGGGAGTTAGGAGCGAGCAGTACTTC.